The 10 T cell receptor beta chains reported below all come from one sample, sequenced in a study of control samples from healthy donors and cancer patients. TCRdb keeps only in-frame clones here, not all; method: immunoSEQ multiplex PCR. The sample includes around 180,000 clones, around 90% of them seen just once. Material for sequencing was blood. Receptors originate from a woman aged 25 to 39 in good health.

The chain links TRBV3-1 (or the pseudogene TRBV3-2) to TRBJ2-5, with D unresolved. Trimming left V 2 bases short and J 1 base short, with 5 bases between. The V gene's germline CDR1 is LGHDT and CDR2 YNNKEL (reference sequence). CDR3 length equals 13 residues. The CDR3 DNA is TGTGCCAGCAGCCAACAATTCCAAGAGACCCAGTACTTC. Translating gives CASSQQFQETQYF.

This chain uses TRBV2 with TRBJ2-1; D might be TRBD1 (5 bases). This CDR3 comprises 13 residues. Germline values: CDR1 SNHLY, CDR2 FYNNEI. The germline V and J ends were trimmed by 4 bases and 9 bases, with 13 bases remaining between them. Written as DNA, the CDR3 is TGTGCCAGCAGTGTAGGTGGGGCTACTGAGCAGTTCTTC. As protein: CASSVGGATEQFF.

The V call is TRBV9, the J call TRBJ2-1; 8 bases map to TRBD2. Germline V CDR1 and CDR2: SGDLS, YYNGEE. The CDR3 spans 15 residues. The V gene end was trimmed by 3 bases and the J gene end by 5 bases; junction bases not matched to a gene: 7. The CDR3 DNA follows: TGTGCCAGCAGCGCAGGACTAGCTAGCCACAATGAGCAGTTCTTC. This sequence encodes CASSAGLASHNEQFF.

The chain recombines TRBV5-1 with TRBJ1-6; 9 nucleotides line up with TRBD1. Germline V lookup: CDR1 SGHRS, CDR2 YFSETQ. This CDR3 is built from 16 residues. Trimming cost V 4 bases and J 9 bases; bases outside gene matches: 11. In DNA, the CDR3 is TGCGCCAGCAGCCCCCGGGACAGGGCCCGGGGTTCACCCCTCCACTTT. It yields the protein CASSPRDRARGSPLHF.

The chain carries TRBV3-1 (or the pseudogene TRBV3-2) and TRBJ2-5, with D unclear. With 6 bases removed from V and 0 bases from J, the gap between germline ends came to 11 bases. The CDR3 consists of 14 residues. Looked up from germline, CDR1 is LGHDT and CDR2 is YNNKEL (reference sequence). CDR3 residues: CASRPVTNQETQYF. The CDR3 DNA follows: TGTGCCAGCAGACCCGTGACAAACCAAGAGACCCAGTACTTC.

V usage is TRBV2 and J usage is TRBJ1-3; TRBD1 is a possible D gene (5 bases). Trimming removed 6 bases at V and 10 bases at J, with 7 bases between. Germline assignment: CDR1 SNHLY and CDR2 FYNNEI. CDR3 length: 10 residues. The CDR3 sequence: CASSGGTIYF. In DNA, the CDR3 is TGTGCCAGCAGCGGGGGTACCATATATTTT.

The chain employs TRBV6-6 and TRBJ2-7; no firm D call. Germline CDR1 and CDR2: MNHNY and SVGAGI (reference sequence). Trimming cost V 7 bases and J 0 bases, with 10 bases left between them. This CDR3 spans 13 amino acids. The CDR3 region is CASNAESSYEQYV. For the CDR3, the DNA is TGTGCCAGCAACGCGGAGAGCTCCTACGAGCAGTACGTC.

V and J are TRBV7-9 and TRBJ2-3, with D possibly matching TRBD2 (6 bases). V dropped 5 bases and J dropped 4 bases, with 19 bases sitting between them. CDR1 is SEHNR and CDR2 is FQNEAQ in the germline V gene (reference sequence). The CDR3 totals 16 residues. The CDR3 nucleotides are TGTGCCAGCAGCAGCCCGGAAAAGGAGGGTTCAGATACGCAGTATTTT. Its translation is CASSSPEKEGSDTQYF.

Points on this clone: Other DNA sequences in the same sample also yield this CDR3. This chain connects TRBV7-9 to TRBJ1-4, with D maybe TRBD1 (6 bases). This CDR3 has 14 residues. V was clipped by 3 bases and J by 4 bases, with 9 bases between them. Germline V gene data show CDR1 as SEHNR and CDR2 as FQNEAQ (reference sequence). Written as DNA, the CDR3 is TGTGCCAGCAGCTTGGGGGGCAGTAATGAAAAACTGTTTTTT. It codes for CASSLGGSNEKLFF. The full variable domain, in which reference TRBV7-9 and TRBJ1-4 provide the parts outside the CDR3, is DTGVSQNPRHKITKRGQNVTFRCDPISEHNRLYWYRQTLGQGPEFLTYFQNEAQLEKSRLLSDRFSAERPKGSFSTLEIQRTEQGDSAMYLCASSLGGSNEKLFFGSGTQLSVL.

The chain has TRBV5-4 and TRBJ2-3; D could derive from TRBD1 or TRBD2 (5 bases each). Looked up from germline, CDR1 is SGHNT and CDR2 is YYREEE (reference sequence). Trimming left V 1 base short and J 1 base short, with 19 bases between. The length of the CDR3 is 18 residues. The CDR3: CASSLRGIVTRGTDTQYF. The CDR3 DNA reads TGTGCCAGCAGCTTGAGGGGAATCGTCACGCGGGGCACAGATACGCAGTATTTT.